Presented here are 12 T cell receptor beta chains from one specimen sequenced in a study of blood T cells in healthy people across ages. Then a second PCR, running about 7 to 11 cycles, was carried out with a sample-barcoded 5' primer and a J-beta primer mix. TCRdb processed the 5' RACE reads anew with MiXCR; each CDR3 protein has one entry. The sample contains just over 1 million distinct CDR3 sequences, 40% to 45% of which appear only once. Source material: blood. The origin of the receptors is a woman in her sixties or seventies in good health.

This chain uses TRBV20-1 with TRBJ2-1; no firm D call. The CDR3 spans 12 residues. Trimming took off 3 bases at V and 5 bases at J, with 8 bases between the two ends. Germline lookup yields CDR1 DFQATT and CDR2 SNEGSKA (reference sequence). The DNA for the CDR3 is TGCAGTGCTAGTGGGGATCACAATGAGCAGTTCTTC. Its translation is CSASGDHNEQFF.

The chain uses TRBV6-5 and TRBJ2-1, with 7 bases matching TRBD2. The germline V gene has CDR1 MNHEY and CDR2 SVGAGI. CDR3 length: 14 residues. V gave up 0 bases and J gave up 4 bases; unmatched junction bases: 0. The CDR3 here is CASSYSRGYNEQFF. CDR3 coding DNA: TGTGCCAGCAGTTACTCGCGGGGGTACAATGAGCAGTTCTTC.

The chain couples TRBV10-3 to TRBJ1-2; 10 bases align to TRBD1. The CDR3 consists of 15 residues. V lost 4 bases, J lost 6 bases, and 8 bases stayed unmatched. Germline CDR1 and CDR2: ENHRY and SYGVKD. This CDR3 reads CAISGRTGGEDGYTF. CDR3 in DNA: TGTGCCATCAGTGGTCGGACAGGGGGGGAAGATGGCTACACCTTC.

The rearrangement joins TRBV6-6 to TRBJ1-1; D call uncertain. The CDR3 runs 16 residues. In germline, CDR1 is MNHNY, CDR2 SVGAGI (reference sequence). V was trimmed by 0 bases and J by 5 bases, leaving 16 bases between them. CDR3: CASSYSNQSPGTEAFF. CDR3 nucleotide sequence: TGTGCCAGCAGTTACTCGAACCAGTCCCCGGGTACTGAAGCTTTCTTT.

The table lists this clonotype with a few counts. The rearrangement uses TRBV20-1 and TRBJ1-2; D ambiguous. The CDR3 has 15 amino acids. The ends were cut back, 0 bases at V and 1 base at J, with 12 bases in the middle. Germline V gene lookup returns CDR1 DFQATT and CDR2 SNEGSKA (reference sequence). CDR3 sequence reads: CSARDPVSDNYGYTF. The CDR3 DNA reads TGCAGTGCTAGAGATCCGGTCTCGGATAACTATGGCTACACCTTC.

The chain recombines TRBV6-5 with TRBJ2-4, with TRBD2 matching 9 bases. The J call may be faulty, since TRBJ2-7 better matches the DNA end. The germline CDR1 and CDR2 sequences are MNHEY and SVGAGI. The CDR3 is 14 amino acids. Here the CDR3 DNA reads TGTGCCAGCGGGGAAAGCGGGAGGTTTTACGAGCAGTACTTC. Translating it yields CASGESGRFYEQYF.

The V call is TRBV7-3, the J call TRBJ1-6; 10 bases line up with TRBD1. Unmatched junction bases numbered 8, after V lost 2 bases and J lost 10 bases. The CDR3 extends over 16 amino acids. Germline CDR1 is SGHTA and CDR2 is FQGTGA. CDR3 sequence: CASSLRRQGAGSPLHF. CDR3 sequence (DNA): TGTGCCAGCAGCTTACGAAGACAGGGGGCAGGGTCACCCCTCCACTTT.

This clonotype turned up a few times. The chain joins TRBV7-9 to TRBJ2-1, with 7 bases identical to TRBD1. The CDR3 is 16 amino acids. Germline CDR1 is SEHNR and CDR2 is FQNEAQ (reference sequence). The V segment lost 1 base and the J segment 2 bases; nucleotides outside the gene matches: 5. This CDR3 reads CASSLGGQGAYNEQFF. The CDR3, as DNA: TGTGCCAGCAGCTTAGGAGGTCAGGGGGCCTACAATGAGCAGTTCTTC.

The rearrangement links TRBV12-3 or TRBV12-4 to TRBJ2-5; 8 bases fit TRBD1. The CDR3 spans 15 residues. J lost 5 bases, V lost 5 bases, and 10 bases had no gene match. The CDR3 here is CASSLLDRAGETQYF. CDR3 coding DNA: TGTGCCAGCAGTCTGTTGGACAGGGCCGGCGAGACCCAGTACTTC.

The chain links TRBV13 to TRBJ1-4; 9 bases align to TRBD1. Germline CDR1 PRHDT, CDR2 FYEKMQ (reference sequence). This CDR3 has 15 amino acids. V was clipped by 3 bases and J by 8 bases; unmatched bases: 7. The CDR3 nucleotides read TGTGCCAGCAGCTTGGGTACAGGGGGCGACGAAAAACTGTTTTTT. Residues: CASSLGTGGDEKLFF. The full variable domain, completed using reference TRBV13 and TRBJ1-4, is AAGVIQSPRHLIKEKRETATLKCYPIPRHDTVYWYQQGPGQDPQFLISFYEKMQSDKGSIPDRFSAQQFSDYHSELNMSSLELGDSALYFCASSLGTGGDEKLFFGSGTQLSVL.

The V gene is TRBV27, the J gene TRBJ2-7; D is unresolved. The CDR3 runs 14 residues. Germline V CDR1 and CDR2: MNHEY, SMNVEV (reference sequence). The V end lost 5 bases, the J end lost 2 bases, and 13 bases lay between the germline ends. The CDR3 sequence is CASSVTRTAYEQYF. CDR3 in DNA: TGTGCCAGCAGTGTGACCCGGACGGCCTACGAGCAGTACTTC.

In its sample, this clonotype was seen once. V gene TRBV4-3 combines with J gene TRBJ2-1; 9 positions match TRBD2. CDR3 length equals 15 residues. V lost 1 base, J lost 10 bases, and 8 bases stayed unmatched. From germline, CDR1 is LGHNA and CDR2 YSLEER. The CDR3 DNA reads TGCGCCAGCAGCCAAGGCGGAAGCGGGGGGATAGAGCAGTTCTTC. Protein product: CASSQGGSGGIEQFF.